These 7 T cell receptor beta chains came from one sample sequenced in a study of CD8 T cells in Susac syndrome. RNA amounts of about 0.45 to 1 ug underwent reverse transcription with random hexamers. TCRdb reprocessed the immunoSEQ multiplex PCR reads via MiXCR and lists one record per CDR3 protein. This table holds some 100,000 distinct CDR3 sequences, roughly 90% found once. Sequences were obtained from CD8+ T cells from PBMCs. Receptor source: a human donor in good health.

The chain has TRBV20-1 and TRBJ2-3; TRBD2 aligns across 11 bases. V lost 4 bases and J lost 5; bases outside the gene matches: 11. This CDR3 has 16 residues. Germline CDR1 is DFQATT and CDR2 is SNEGSKA (reference sequence). The CDR3 DNA is TGCAGTGCTAACAAAATAGCGGGAGGGCCGGGAGATACGCAGTATTTT. This gives the protein CSANKIAGGPGDTQYF.

DNA for the CDR3: TGTGCCAGCAGTGAAGGGCGCCGAGACACTGAAGCTTTCTTT. It yields the protein CASSEGRRDTEAFF. The chain couples TRBV2 to TRBJ1-1; no clear D. Deletions cut 1 base from V and 3 bases from J, with 9 bases between. Looked up from germline, CDR1 is SNHLY and CDR2 is FYNNEI. The CDR3 is made up of 14 amino acids.

The chain employs TRBV5-4 and TRBJ1-3, with 7 bases lining up with TRBD1. This CDR3 comprises 14 residues. J was trimmed by 6 bases and V by 2 bases; bases with no gene match: 5. Germline V gene sequence: CDR1 SGHNT, CDR2 YYREEE (reference sequence). As DNA, the CDR3 is TGTGCCAGCAGCTTAGGGACAGCTGAAAACACCATATATTTT. Encoded protein: CASSLGTAENTIYF.

V and J are TRBV5-4 and TRBJ1-2, with D possibly matching TRBD1 (6 bases). The V end was cut by 1 base, the J end by 4 bases, with 17 bases between. The CDR3 sequence is 16 residues long. Germline CDR1 SGHNT, CDR2 YYREEE (reference sequence). CDR3 sequence: CASSLPNLQGIYGYTF. The CDR3 DNA reads TGTGCCAGCAGCTTGCCAAATTTACAGGGAATCTATGGCTACACCTTC.

CDR3 protein: CASSQGLTGWEFAEAFF. CDR3 bases: TGCGCCAGCAGCCAAGGCCTGACAGGGTGGGAATTCGCTGAAGCTTTCTTT. The chain links TRBV4-3 to TRBJ1-1; TRBD1 aligns across 7 bases. J lost 6 bases, V lost 1 base, and 14 bases had no gene match. The CDR3 covers 17 residues. The V gene's germline CDR1 is LGHNA and CDR2 YSLEER.

This chain links TRBV5-1 with TRBJ2-1; 7 bases map to TRBD1. This CDR3 is built from 14 residues. Germline V lookup: CDR1 SGHRS, CDR2 YFSETQ. The trim removed 9 bases at V and 5 bases at J, leaving 11 bases unmatched. The CDR3 bases are TGCGCCACAGGGGGTACGGTAGGGGACAATGAGCAGTTCTTC. Its protein is CATGGTVGDNEQFF.

J is TRBJ2-7 and V is TRBV28, with D possibly TRBD2 on 5 matching bases. V was cut by 5 bases and J by 1 base, with 12 bases left in between. The CDR3 totals 14 residues. From germline, CDR1 is MDHEN and CDR2 SYDVKM. CDR3 sequence: CASSRGLGSYEQYF. CDR3 nucleotide sequence: TGTGCCAGCAGTCGGGGTTTGGGATCCTACGAGCAGTACTTC.